This TCR beta chain is from a study of vaccination effects on CD4 cells after COVID-19. Regarding this clone: Its antigen is unidentified.

Assay: immunoSEQ multiplex PCR; the TCRdb copy retains only in-frame clones and omits some. The sample includes approximately 74,000 clones, around 73% seen only once; the top ten take roughly 2.3%. Isolating CD4+ T cells followed approximately 9 days of culture. Participants received two doses of either the BNT162b2 or mRNA-1273 vaccine. Losses at the gene ends were 3 bases for V and 5 bases for J; bases not matched to a gene: 6. CDR1 and CDR2 from the germline V gene are SGHTA and FQGNSA. The CDR3 is 16 amino acids. The input for sequencing was CD4+ T cells from PBMCs cultured without peptide, taken after COVID-19 vaccination. The receptor's source is a human donor who received a COVID-19 vaccine. This chain joins TRBV7-2 and TRBJ2-3; 12 nucleotides match TRBD2. The CDR3 region is CASSFRLAGVGDTQYF. The CDR3 DNA reads as TGTGCCAGCAGCTTCCGACTAGCGGGGGTAGGAGATACGCAGTATTTT. The variable domain in full, completed from reference TRBV7-2 and TRBJ2-3, reads GAGVSQSPSNKVTEKGKDVELRCDPISGHTALYWYRQSLGQGLEFLIYFQGNSAPDKSGLPSDRFSAERTGGSVSTLTIQRTQQEDSAVYLCASSFRLAGVGDTQYFGPGTRLTVL.